This record looks at one TCR beta chain sequence and its context. These data come from a study of cytomegalovirus exposure and HLA in healthy donors. Amplification used 60 Vbeta primers and 13 Jbeta primers. Sequencing was performed with immunoSEQ multiplex PCR; in TCRdb, only in-frame clones are kept and a portion is missing. Of some 100,000 clones in the sample, roughly 75% were seen once. The receptor was isolated from a male donor in good health and CMV-seropositive. Sequencing used PBMCs.

The CDR3 DNA reads as TGTGCCAGCAGCGCCGGGACAGGGGGCACTAATGAAAAACTGTTTTTT. It yields the protein CASSAGTGGTNEKLFF. This sequence joins TRBV9 and TRBJ1-4; 12 nucleotides align to TRBD1. Unmatched junction bases numbered 2, after V lost 3 bases and J lost 2 bases. The CDR3 is made up of 16 amino acids. CDR1 SGDLS and CDR2 YYNGEE come from the germline V gene.